This TCR beta chain was documented in a study of STAT3 mutations in large granular lymphocyte leukemia. Study-wide background: Among longitudinally sequenced T-LGLL patients, roughly half had canonical activating STAT3 mutations detected. More than half of T-LGLL patients received immunosuppressive therapy.

TCRdb's table, derived via immunoSEQ multiplex PCR, lists solely in-frame clones and lacks some. The sample holds approximately 5,000 clones; about three quarters are singletons and the top ten take more than 75%. The CDR3 has 12 residues. CDR1 SGHRS and CDR2 YFSETQ come from the germline V gene. Whole-study findings and limits: Every T-LGLL patient had at least one immunodominant TCRbeta clonotype. Samples missed the first appearance of the clone.

Worth noting for this clone: The antigen is undetermined. A junction boundary mismatches the germline segment, possibly from a read error.

The TCR was taken from a man aged 40-49 years with T-cell large granular lymphocyte leukemia. Some clones in this sample may be carry-over from other donors' samples. Material for sequencing was peripheral blood mononuclear cells. V gene TRBV5-1 combines with J gene TRBJ1-1; the match to TRBD1 covers 12 bases. The CDR3 region has the DNA TGCGCCAGCAGCCCCGGGACAGGGGGCCCGCATTTT. Encoded protein: CASSPGTGGPHF.